This T cell receptor (beta chain) was recovered during a study of T cells in Graves' hyperthyroidism and ophthalmopathy. Duration under 3 months, a NOSPECS grade of at least 4, and a Clinical Activity Score of at least 3 characterized the ophthalmopathy patients. Using more than 7.5 ml of fresh peripheral blood, PBMCs were prepared. V lost 3 bases, J lost 6 bases, and 11 bases lay in between. The CDR3 covers 14 residues. The germline V gene encodes CDR1 LNHDA and CDR2 SQIVND (reference sequence). Findings and caveats of the study: Most expanded thyroid clonotypes above 0.001 recurred in blood.

In its sample, this clonotype was seen a few times. Its antigen remains unidentified. There were TCR beta CDR3 regions amplified from RNA transcripts. During a first-round RT-PCR of the TCR CDR3, the HTBI primer set was used. TCRdb ran MiXCR on the multiplex PCR reads and lists one entry per CDR3 protein. This sample has a few hundred thousand distinct CDR3 sequences, with about 15% found just once. Sample: blood. The receptor was isolated from an older woman with Graves' ophthalmopathy. This chain joins TRBV19 and TRBJ2-2; the D gene is possibly TRBD1 (5 bases). The CDR3 spells CASSMVGVPGELFF. Written as DNA, the CDR3 is TGTGCCAGTAGTATGGTAGGGGTCCCCGGGGAGCTGTTTTTT.